The 3 T cell receptor beta chains below come from one sample, sequenced in a study of blood T cell repertoires in COVID-19. TCRdb keeps only in-frame clones here, not all; method: immunoSEQ multiplex PCR. The sample has roughly 280,000 clones; around 84% are singletons. Sequencing used peripheral blood. These receptors were collected from a man aged 60-69 years with acute or convalescent COVID-19.

The chain links TRBV13 to TRBJ2-6, with TRBD1 as a possible D gene (6 bases). Germline V gene sequence: CDR1 PRHDT, CDR2 FYEKMQ (reference sequence). This CDR3 region has 17 residues. The V end lost 3 bases, the J end lost 0 bases, and 12 bases lay between the germline ends. The DNA for the CDR3 is TGTGCCAGCAGCTTGCAGGGGCTACTCTCTGGGGCCAACGTCCTGACTTTC. Protein sequence: CASSLQGLLSGANVLTF.

J is TRBJ1-5 and V is TRBV4-1; the D gene is possibly TRBD1 (5 bases). The germline gives CDR1 MGHRA, CDR2 YSYEKL. CDR3 length: 15 amino acids. V was pared by 4 bases and J by 7 bases, with 17 bases between. The CDR3 spells CASSRAGSIRQPQHF. The DNA for the CDR3 is TGCGCCAGCAGCCGGGCAGGGTCTATTAGACAGCCCCAGCATTTT.

CDR3 residues: CASSRGQGWSTEAFF. Here the CDR3 DNA reads TGTGCCAGCAGTCGGGGACAGGGGTGGTCTACTGAAGCTTTCTTT. V gene TRBV2 combines with J gene TRBJ1-1; the match to TRBD1 covers 10 bases. V lost 5 bases and J lost 5; bases outside the gene matches: 8. The CDR3 sequence is 15 residues long. Looked up from germline, CDR1 is SNHLY and CDR2 is FYNNEI.